The sequence of this TCR gamma chain was determined in a study of gamma-delta chains in newborns, infants, children. This CDR3 region has 11 residues. The germline CDR1 and CDR2 sequences are VINAFY and YDVSNSKD. TCRdb redid the clone calls on the reads with CATT. This table has fewer than 2,000 gamma-chain clones, almost 70% appearing once. This rearrangement joins TRGV5 to TRGJ1 or TRGJ2. No J gene is reported in TCRdb; it was inferred here by comparing the DNA with germline. This clonotype was obtained from a child who was a newborn, infant or young child, either healthy, febrile or measles-vaccinated (not recorded which). Specimen: blood. The CDR3 DNA sequence: TGTGCTACCCCGAATTATTATAAGAAACTCTTT. It translates to CATPNYYKKLF.